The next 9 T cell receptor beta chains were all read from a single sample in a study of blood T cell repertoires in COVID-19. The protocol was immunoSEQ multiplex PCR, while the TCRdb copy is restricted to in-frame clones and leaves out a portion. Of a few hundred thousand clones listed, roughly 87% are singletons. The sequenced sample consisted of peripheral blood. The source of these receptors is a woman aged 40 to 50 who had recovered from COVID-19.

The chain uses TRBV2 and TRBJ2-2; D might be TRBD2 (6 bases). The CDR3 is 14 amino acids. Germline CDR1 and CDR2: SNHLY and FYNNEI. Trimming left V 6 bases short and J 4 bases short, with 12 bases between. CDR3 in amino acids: CASRPHGGTGELFF. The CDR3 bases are TGTGCCAGCAGGCCCCACGGGGGCACCGGGGAGCTGTTTTTT.

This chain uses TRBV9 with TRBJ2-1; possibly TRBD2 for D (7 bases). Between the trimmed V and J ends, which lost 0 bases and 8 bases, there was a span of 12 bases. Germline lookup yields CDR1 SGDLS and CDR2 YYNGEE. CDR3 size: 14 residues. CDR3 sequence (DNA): TGTGCCAGCAGCGTAGAACCGGGGGGCTATGAGCAGTTCTTC. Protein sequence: CASSVEPGGYEQFF.

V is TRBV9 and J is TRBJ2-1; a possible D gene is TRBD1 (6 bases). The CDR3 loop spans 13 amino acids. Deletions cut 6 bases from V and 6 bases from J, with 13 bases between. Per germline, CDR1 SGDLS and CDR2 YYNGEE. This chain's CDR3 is CASTFLGGNEQFF. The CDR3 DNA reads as TGTGCCAGCACCTTTTTAGGGGGCAATGAGCAGTTCTTC. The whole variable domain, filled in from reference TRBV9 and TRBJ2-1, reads DSGVTQTPKHLITATGQRVTLRCSPRSGDLSVYWYQQSLDQGLQFLIQYYNGEERAKGNILERFSAQQFPDLHSELNLSSLELGDSALYFCASTFLGGNEQFFGPGTRLTVL.

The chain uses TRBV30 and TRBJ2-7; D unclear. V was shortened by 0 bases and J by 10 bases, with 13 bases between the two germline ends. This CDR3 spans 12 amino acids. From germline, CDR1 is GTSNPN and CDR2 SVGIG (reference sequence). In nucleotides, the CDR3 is TGTGCCTGGAGTGTAAGCACAGCCCATCAGTACTTC. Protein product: CAWSVSTAHQYF.

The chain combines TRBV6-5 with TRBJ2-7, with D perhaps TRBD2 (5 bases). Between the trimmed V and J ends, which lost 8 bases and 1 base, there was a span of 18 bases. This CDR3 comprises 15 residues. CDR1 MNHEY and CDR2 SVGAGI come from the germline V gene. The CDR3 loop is CASQEFYGESYEQYF. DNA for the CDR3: TGTGCCAGCCAGGAATTTTACGGGGAATCCTACGAGCAGTACTTC.

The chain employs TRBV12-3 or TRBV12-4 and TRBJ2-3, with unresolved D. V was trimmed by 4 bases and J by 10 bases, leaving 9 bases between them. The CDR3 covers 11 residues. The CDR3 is CASSWREAQYF. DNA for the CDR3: TGTGCCAGCAGTTGGAGAGAGGCGCAGTATTTT.

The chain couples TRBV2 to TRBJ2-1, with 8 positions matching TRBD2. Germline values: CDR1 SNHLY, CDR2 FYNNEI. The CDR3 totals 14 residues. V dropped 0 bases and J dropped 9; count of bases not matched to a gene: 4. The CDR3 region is CASSEAIGLAEQFF. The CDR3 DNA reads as TGTGCCAGCAGTGAAGCTATCGGACTAGCTGAGCAGTTCTTC.

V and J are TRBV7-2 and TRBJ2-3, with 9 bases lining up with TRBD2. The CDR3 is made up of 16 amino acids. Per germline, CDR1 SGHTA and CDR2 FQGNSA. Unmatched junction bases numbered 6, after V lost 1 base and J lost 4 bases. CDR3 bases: TGTGCCAGCAGCTTAGTGGGGACTAGCCACGCAGATACGCAGTATTTT. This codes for CASSLVGTSHADTQYF.

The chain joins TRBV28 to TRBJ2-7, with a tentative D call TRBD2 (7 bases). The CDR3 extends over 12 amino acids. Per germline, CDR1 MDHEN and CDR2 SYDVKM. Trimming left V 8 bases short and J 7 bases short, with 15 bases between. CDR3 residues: CASSPGGPEQYF. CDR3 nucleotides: TGTGCCAGCTCCCCCGGGGGGCCGGAGCAGTACTTC.